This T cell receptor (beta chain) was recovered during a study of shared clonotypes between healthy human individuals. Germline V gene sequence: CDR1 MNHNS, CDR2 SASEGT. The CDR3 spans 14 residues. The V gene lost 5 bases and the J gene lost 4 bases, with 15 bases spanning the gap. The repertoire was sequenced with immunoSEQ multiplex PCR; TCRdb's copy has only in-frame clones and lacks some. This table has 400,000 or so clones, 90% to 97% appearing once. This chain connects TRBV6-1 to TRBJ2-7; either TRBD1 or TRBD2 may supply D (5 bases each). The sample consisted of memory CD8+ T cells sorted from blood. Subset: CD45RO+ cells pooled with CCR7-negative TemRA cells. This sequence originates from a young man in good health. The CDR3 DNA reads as TGTGCCAGCAGTCCCACCGGGACCCTATACGAGCAGTACTTC. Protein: CASSPTGTLYEQYF.